This T cell receptor beta chain came from a study of OX40 agonist ivuxolimab in advanced cancers. About the study: All patients had ivuxolimab intravenously every 2 weeks at 0.01 to 10 mg/kg.

Study results and caveats: Mean expanded clone counts were higher in CD8+ than CD4+ T cells. Partial responders at 0.1-3.0 mg/kg had among the lowest clonal expansion.

This clone was seen a single time. What it binds is unknown. An end of the junction does not agree with germline; a read error may underlie this. Germline CDR1 reads SSHAT; CDR2 reads FNYEAQ (reference sequence). The CDR3 extends over 15 amino acids. Clones were read by immunoSEQ multiplex PCR, and TCRdb kept only the in-frame ones, dropping some. The sample lists 95,000 to 150,000 clones, just under 95% occurring once. V is TRBV7-7 and J is TRBJ1-5, with TRBD1 matching 7 bases. This TCR came from an adult with an advanced solid tumor such as melanoma, head and neck, liver or kidney cancer. Specimen: CD4+ or CD8+ T cells sorted from blood, collected in a trial of the OX40 agonist ivuxolimab. The CDR3 reads CASSLTGFSNQPQHF. CDR3 DNA sequence: TGTGCTAGCAGCCTGACAGGGTTTAGCAATCAGCCCCAGCATTTT.